Below are 9 T cell receptor beta chains sequenced from a single sample in a study of blood T cell repertoires in COVID-19. Sequencing used immunoSEQ multiplex PCR; TCRdb keeps in-frame clones, though not all of them. In the table there are 250,000 to 300,000 clones, approximately 91% of which are singletons. The sequencing input was peripheral blood. The source is an older woman with acute or convalescent COVID-19.

The chain recombines TRBV4-3 with TRBJ1-6; the D gene is possibly TRBD1 (6 bases). Trimming took off 1 base at V and 8 bases at J, with 12 bases between the two ends. Germline assignment: CDR1 LGHNA and CDR2 YSLEER. CDR3 length: 15 residues. The CDR3 DNA follows: TGCGCCAGCAGCCAAGGGTACAGGGTTGATTCACCCCTCCACTTT. Its protein is CASSQGYRVDSPLHF.

V is TRBV5-4 and J is TRBJ1-2; D may be TRBD1 (6 bases). The CDR3 length is 14 residues. V lost 4 bases and J 0 bases, leaving 10 bases between the germline ends. Germline V lookup: CDR1 SGHNT, CDR2 YYREEE (reference sequence). CDR3 coding DNA: TGTGCCAGCAGCAGGGACACACCTAACTATGGCTACACCTTC. Translating gives CASSRDTPNYGYTF.

This rearrangement joins TRBV5-4 to TRBJ2-7; TRBD1 is a possible D gene (5 bases). The CDR3 is made up of 13 amino acids. Germline assignment: CDR1 SGHNT and CDR2 YYREEE (reference sequence). Trimming removed 4 bases from V and 3 bases from J, with 11 bases in between. The CDR3 is CASSPGWGYEQYF. CDR3 sequence (DNA): TGTGCCAGCAGCCCAGGGTGGGGCTACGAGCAGTACTTC. Complete variable domain (other parts from reference TRBV5-4 and TRBJ2-7): ETGVTQSPTHLIKTRGQQVTLRCSSQSGHNTVSWYQQALGQGPQFIFQYYREEENGRGNFPPRFSGLQFPNYSSELNVNALELDDSALYLCASSPGWGYEQYFGPGTRLTVT.

The rearrangement uses TRBV9 and TRBJ2-7; no clear D. Trimming removed 0 bases at V and 0 bases at J, with 7 bases between. The CDR3 contains 14 residues. The germline V gene has CDR1 SGDLS and CDR2 YYNGEE. CDR3 protein: CASSVGTDSYEQYF. The CDR3 coding sequence is TGTGCCAGCAGCGTAGGTACAGACTCCTACGAGCAGTACTTC.

The V gene is TRBV27, the J gene TRBJ2-2; possibly TRBD1 for D (5 bases). This CDR3 has 12 amino acids. Between the trimmed V and J ends, which lost 5 bases and 7 bases, there was a span of 8 bases. Germline V gene data show CDR1 as MNHEY and CDR2 as SMNVEV (reference sequence). In DNA form, the CDR3 reads TGTGCCAGCAGTCAAGGGGTCGGGGAGCTGTTTTTT. Protein: CASSQGVGELFF.

The genes are TRBV10-3 and TRBJ2-1; D may be TRBD2 (5 bases). With 3 bases removed from V and 9 bases from J, the gap between germline ends came to 15 bases. The CDR3 runs 14 residues. Germline V lookup: CDR1 ENHRY, CDR2 SYGVKD. As DNA, the CDR3 is TGTGCCATCAGTGATTATCGGGAACGGAGTGAGCAGTTCTTC. It is translated as CAISDYRERSEQFF.

V and J are TRBV4-2 and TRBJ1-2, with 9 nucleotides matching TRBD1. Germline V gene sequence: CDR1 LGHNA, CDR2 YNFKEQ. There are 16 residues in the CDR3. V shed 4 bases and J 4 bases; nucleotides not matched to a gene: 10. DNA of the CDR3: TGTGCCAGCAGCCGCGCTACAGGGGGCGAAAGCTATGGCTACACCTTC. This translates into CASSRATGGESYGYTF.

This chain uses TRBV18 with TRBJ1-3; TRBD1 is a possible D gene (5 bases). Germline CDR1 and CDR2: KGHSH and LQKENI. Between the trimmed V and J ends, which lost 5 bases and 0 bases, there was a span of 8 bases. CDR3 length: 14 residues. CDR3 amino acids: CASSVDSSGNTIYF. CDR3 in DNA: TGTGCCAGCTCAGTAGACAGCTCTGGAAACACCATATATTTT.

The chain carries TRBV3-1 (or the pseudogene TRBV3-2) and TRBJ2-7; 10 nucleotides agree with TRBD2. The length of the CDR3 is 15 residues. Germline CDR1 and CDR2: LGHDT and YNNKEL (reference sequence). V was clipped by 3 bases and J by 3 bases; unmatched bases: 5. The CDR3 sequence: CASSHRLAGDYEQYF. DNA for the CDR3: TGTGCCAGCAGCCATAGGCTAGCGGGAGACTACGAGCAGTACTTC.